This TCR beta chain emerged from a study of early T cells in non-severe SARS-CoV-2 infection. The overall study: Sequenced bulk RNA came from whole blood that was unsorted, and chains were unpaired.

Germline V gene data show CDR1 as LNHDA and CDR2 as SQIVND (reference sequence). The ends were cut back, 3 bases at V and 8 bases at J, with 11 bases in the middle. The CDR3 consists of 13 residues. TCRdb re-analysed the 5' RACE reads in MiXCR, keeping a single row per CDR3 protein. The sample has about 64,000 distinct CDR3 sequences, 20% seen once. The clonotype was recovered from an adult who was a healthcare worker with PCR-confirmed SARS-CoV-2 infection or an uninfected control (not recorded which). The chain carries TRBV19 and TRBJ2-4, with D possibly being TRBD2 (6 bases). The source was whole blood, collected at baseline. The CDR3 loop is CASSIGGIDIQYF. Here the CDR3 DNA reads TGTGCCAGTAGTATCGGAGGGATTGACATTCAGTACTTC.